The rows below give T cell receptor beta chains drawn from one sample of a study of blood T cells in healthy people across ages. TCRdb recomputed calls from the 5' RACE reads with MiXCR, one row per CDR3 protein. The sample consists of under 800,000 distinct CDR3 sequences, roughly 21% of them appearing once. The sample consisted of blood. The receptors derive from a man in his 70s in good health. The conserved cysteine and the conserved F or W are not part of the CDR3 here.

TRBV15	TRBJ1-5	ATSRDTVSNQPQH
TRBV6-6	TRBJ2-3	ASSYARTDTQY
TRBV6-6	TRBJ2-1	ASSSWTLSYNEQF
TRBV28	TRBJ2-5	ASSPVDFQETQY
TRBV9	TRBJ2-1	ASSVLTSPGNEQF
TRBV12-3/TRBV12-4	TRBJ2-4	ASSLAQGGDIQY
TRBV5-1	TRBJ2-4	ASSLGEAKNIQY
TRBV20-1	TRBJ1-2	SASPGYGYT
TRBV7-9	TRBJ2-3	ASTRAGTTDTQY
TRBV10-3	TRBJ1-5	ATGLGISDQSPQH
TRBV2	TRBJ2-3	ASNRRDRGSIDTQY
TRBV20-1	TRBJ2-1	SADVFGSSSYNEQF
TRBV20-1	TRBJ2-3	SADGQVDTDTQY
TRBV2	TRBJ2-1	ASSQRAGFLRNEQF
TRBV5-1	TRBJ1-1	ASSSGWVGGNTEAF
TRBV20-1	TRBJ2-3	SARTSANADTQY
TRBV5-1	TRBJ1-1	ASSFRTGGTEAF
TRBV20-1	TRBJ2-2	SVRSGGTGELF
TRBV7-2	TRBJ2-1	SSSPSGSRYNEQF
TRBV19	TRBJ2-2	ASRWTSGRKDTGELF
TRBV5-1	TRBJ2-7	ASSSTSGRVPYEQY
TRBV10-3	TRBJ2-7	AISEGQVPYEQY
TRBV5-5	TRBJ2-3	ASSLELEAQY
TRBV2	TRBJ1-2	ASGTGPDLGYT
TRBV12-3/TRBV12-4	TRBJ2-7	ASSLGQGIVSEQY
TRBV20-1	TRBJ2-1	SARRDSYNEQF
TRBV6-2/TRBV6-3	TRBJ1-2	ATTTGYGYT
TRBV3-1	TRBJ2-5	ASSKRLSSGVQETQY
TRBV5-1	TRBJ1-2	ASSSHMTGDIGGYT
TRBV7-6	TRBJ2-5	ASSRRGIGETQY
TRBV24-1	TRBJ2-1	ATSAGDSSSYNEQF
TRBV5-1	TRBJ2-7	ASSYLAAKNYEQY
TRBV3-1	NA	ASSQPLAGNEQF
TRBV7-2	TRBJ2-1	ASRGRNYGDEQF
TRBV20-1	TRBJ2-7	SATRLAGGPYEQY
TRBV29-1	TRBJ1-1	SVGDRTMNTEAF
TRBV20-1	TRBJ2-1	SASPLADYNEQF
TRBV4-1	TRBJ1-1	ASSQDYGAEAF
TRBV25-1	NA	ASSGFTGRETQY
TRBV6-6	TRBJ2-7	ASSYPDRGHYEQY
TRBV27	TRBJ1-2	ASSLLRTGADYGYT